These T cell receptor beta chains were read from a single sample in a study of regulatory T cells in long-lasting Graves disease. TCRdb re-derived calls from the multiplex PCR reads in MiXCR, one entry per CDR3 protein. The table includes about 360,000 distinct CDR3 sequences, roughly 16% detected once. These data also formed part of another study, on T cells in Graves' hyperthyroidism and ophthalmopathy.

The input for sequencing was peripheral blood mononuclear cells (PBMCs), taken at new diagnosis, from a patient treated with antithyroid drugs. The receptor source for this set is a woman under 30 with Graves disease. Both conserved end residues are part of each CDR3. D genes are given only for firm matches. The listing skips clone size in some rows; elsewhere it reads once, few, many or a size class.

j_call d_call v_call clone_size cdr3_nt cdr3_aa
TRBJ2-1 TRBD2 TRBV20-1 many TGCAGTGCTAGAGGGGCGGGAGACATTTACAATGAGCAGTTCTTC CSARGAGDIYNEQFF
TRBJ2-2 . TRBV3-1 many TGTGCCAGCAGCGAAAGACGGGCCCTGAACACCGGGGAGCTGTTTTTT CASSERRALNTGELFF
TRBJ1-6 . TRBV27 many TGTGCCAGCAGTCCGAAGGGGGTGTCACCCCTCCACTTT CASSPKGVSPLHF
TRBJ1-1 . TRBV28 few TGTGCCAGCAGTTTATTTGTGGTGAACACTGAAGCTTTCTTT CASSLFVVNTEAFF
TRBJ2-7 . TRBV7-2 . TGTGCCAGCAGCCTGGGGAAGGGGCGCGGCTACGAGCAGTACTTC CASSLGKGRGYEQYF
TRBJ2-7 TRBD2 TRBV12-3/TRBV12-4 . TGTGCCAGCAGTTTAAGGGCGGGAGGATACAATGAGCAGTACTTC CASSLRAGGYNEQYF
TRBJ2-5 TRBD1 TRBV19 few TGTGCCAGTAGTCTCCCGGGACAGGGGCCCCAAGAGACCCAGTACTTC CASSLPGQGPQETQYF
TRBJ2-7 . TRBV30 many TGTGCCTTCGGTAGGGGCACCTACGAGCAGTACTTC CAFGRGTYEQYF
TRBJ2-1 . TRBV19 . TGTGCCAGTAGGACCTTAGGGAGTGCCTACAATGAGCAGTTCTTC CASRTLGSAYNEQFF
TRBJ2-5 . TRBV20-1 few TGCAGTGCTAGAGCTCTAGGGGGGGGGCAGGAAGAGACCCAGTACTTC CSARALGGGQEETQYF
TRBJ2-3 . TRBV28 many TGTGCCAGCAGTCGCCCACCGACTGCAAGCAACACAGATACGCAGTATTTT CASSRPPTASNTDTQYF
TRBJ2-3 . TRBV5-1 many TGTGCCAGCAGCTCGGGACGTGTGGCAGATACGCAGTATTTT CASSSGRVADTQYF
TRBJ2-2 . TRBV3-1 many TGTGCCAGCGGGACCGGGGAGCTGTTTTTT CASGTGELFF
TRBJ2-1 TRBD2 TRBV20-1 . TGCAGTGCTAGTTTGGTGACTAGCGGATTCTACAATGAGCAGTTCTTC CSASLVTSGFYNEQFF
TRBJ1-6 TRBD1 TRBV5-1 many TGCGCCAGCAGCCCGGGACAGGGAGATTCACCCCTCCACTTT CASSPGQGDSPLHF
TRBJ1-1 . TRBV6-2/TRBV6-3 few TGTGCCAGCAGTTACTCGATCCAGGGTACGAACACTGAAGCTTTCTTT CASSYSIQGTNTEAFF
TRBJ2-3 TRBD1 TRBV28 many TGTGCCAGCAGTTTATGGGCAGGGGGTAATGCAGATACGCAGTATTTT CASSLWAGGNADTQYF
TRBJ2-7 . TRBV12-3/TRBV12-4 many TGTGCCAGCAGTCAGACACGGGGCGAGCAGTACTTC CASSQTRGEQYF
TRBJ1-5 TRBD1 TRBV19 . TGTACCAGTAGTATTGGGACAGGGTCGATTCAGCCCCAGCATTTT CTSSIGTGSIQPQHF
TRBJ2-1 . TRBV3-1 many TGTGCCAGCAGCCGCGCCTCGGCCTCCTACAATGAGCAGTTCTTC CASSRASASYNEQFF
TRBJ1-1 . TRBV29-1 . TGCAGCGTTGAAGGCAAGCAAACTGAAGCTTTCTTT CSVEGKQTEAFF
TRBJ2-7 TRBD1 TRBV5-1 . TGCGCCAGCAGCCGCCCGGGACAGGGGGCATACGACGAGCAGTACTTC CASSRPGQGAYDEQYF
TRBJ1-1 TRBD1 TRBV6-1 . TGTGCCAGCAATCGCAGGGGGCAGGACACTGAAGCTTTCTTT CASNRRGQDTEAFF
TRBJ2-3 TRBD2 TRBV30 many TGTGCCTGGAGTGTGAGTAGCGGGGTAGATACGCAGTATTTT CAWSVSSGVDTQYF
TRBJ1-1 . TRBV4-1 few TGCGCCAGCAGCCAAGGGCCCAGTGGAGGGCTCACTGAAGCTTTCTTT CASSQGPSGGLTEAFF
TRBJ2-3 . TRBV20-1 many TGCAGTGCTAGCTTCACTACAGATACGCAGTATTTT CSASFTTDTQYF
TRBJ2-1 . TRBV7-9 few TGTGCCAGCAGCTTATCTAGGGACTACAATGAGCAGTTCTTC CASSLSRDYNEQFF
TRBJ1-1 TRBD1 TRBV6-4 few TGTGCCAGCAGTGACGGACAGGGGGCCACTGAAGCTTTCTTT CASSDGQGATEAFF
TRBJ1-1 TRBD1 TRBV2 few TGTGCCAGCAGTTTGTCCGGGACAGGGTTCACTGAAGCTTTCTTT CASSLSGTGFTEAFF
TRBJ2-2 . TRBV24-1 many TGTGCCACCAGTGATTTGCGGCTAGACGGCACCGGGGAGCTGTTTTTT CATSDLRLDGTGELFF
TRBJ2-2 . TRBV30 many TGTGCCTGGGCACGAGGCGGAACAAACACCGGGGAGCTGTTTTTT CAWARGGTNTGELFF
TRBJ2-7 . TRBV11-2 many TGCGCCAGCAGCCAAAATCAGGCACCGAGGGCCCACGAGCAGTACTTC CASSQNQAPRAHEQYF
TRBJ1-4 . TRBV12-3/TRBV12-4 many TGTGCCAGCAGGATAGACACGGCCTATGAAAAACTGTTTTTT CASRIDTAYEKLFF
TRBJ2-7 . TRBV6-2/TRBV6-3 . TGTGCCAGCAGTTACGAGACAGTTGGCGAGCAGTACTTC CASSYETVGEQYF
TRBJ1-3 . TRBV7-2 many TGTGCCAGCAGCCCCGAGTACTCTGGAAACACCATATATTTT CASSPEYSGNTIYF
TRBJ1-2 . TRBV3-1 many TGTGCCAGCAGCCTTGAGGGGGGCTATGGCTACACCTTC CASSLEGGYGYTF
TRBJ1-6 . TRBV5-1 many TGCGCCAGCAGCTTCAGGGTGGGGAATTCACCCCTCCACTTT CASSFRVGNSPLHF
TRBJ2-1 . TRBV5-1 many TGTGCCAGCAGCCCGCCCCACTACAATGAGCAGTTCTTC CASSPPHYNEQFF
TRBJ1-2 . TRBV20-1 many TGCAGTGCTAGAGATCAGGACAGCCCCTATGGCTACACCTTC CSARDQDSPYGYTF
TRBJ2-1 TRBD2 TRBV15 many TGTGCCACCAGCAGAACCAAGGGACTAAACTCCTACAATGAGCAGTTCTTC CATSRTKGLNSYNEQFF
TRBJ2-3 . TRBV13 . TGTGCCGGCAGCTTAAAGCCTAGAGCGATGGCAGATACGCAGTATTTT CAGSLKPRAMADTQYF
TRBJ1-2 . TRBV10-2 . TGCGCCAGCAGTGACCCTCCTCAGGGTTTTTCCGGCTACACCTTC CASSDPPQGFSGYTF
TRBJ2-3 TRBD1 TRBV29-1 . TGCAGCCTAGGACAGGGGATGACAGATACGCAGTATTTT CSLGQGMTDTQYF
TRBJ2-5 . TRBV14 . TGTGCCAGCAGCCACGCGGAGACCCAGTGCTTC CASSHAETQCF
TRBJ1-5 . TRBV20-1 . TGCAGTGCCACTCTCGGGCTCCACAGAACATCAGGTTGGCCCCAGCATTTT CSATLGLHRTSGWPQHF
TRBJ1-3 . TRBV11-1 many TGTGCCAGCAGCTTCGGACGGAGCTCTGGAAACACCATATATTTT CASSFGRSSGNTIYF
TRBJ2-7 . TRBV30 many TGTGCCGGCGGCACCTACGAGCAGTACTTC CAGGTYEQYF
TRBJ1-5 TRBD1 TRBV28 many TGTGCCAGCAAGACAGGGACCGATCAGCCCCAGCATTTT CASKTGTDQPQHF
TRBJ2-7 TRBD1 TRBV6-1 . TGTGCCAGCAGGGTACAGGGGGTCCCAATCGAGCAGTACTTC CASRVQGVPIEQYF
TRBJ2-5 TRBD1 TRBV7-8 many TGTGCCAGCAGCTTCCCCTGGGACAGGGTCCAAGAGACCCAGTACTTC CASSFPWDRVQETQYF
TRBJ2-2 . TRBV30 many TGTGCCTGGAGCGTATTGGGAGTGGGGGAGCTGTTTTTT CAWSVLGVGELFF
TRBJ2-1 TRBD2 TRBV28 many TGTGCCAGCAGTTTACCGGGACTAGTCGGCGGTGAGCAGTTCTTC CASSLPGLVGGEQFF